This T cell receptor (beta chain) was captured in a study of technical replicates of blood from four donors. This clone was detected only once. Only in-frame clones appear in the TCRdb table, and some are missing; sequencing was by immunoSEQ multiplex PCR. The table has around 75,000 clones, 75% to 95% seen once. The V end lost 1 base, the J end lost 2 bases, and 12 bases lay between the germline ends. CDR1 is SGHVS and CDR2 is FNYEAQ in the germline V gene. The CDR3 loop spans 16 amino acids. V gene TRBV7-6 combines with J gene TRBJ1-3, with unresolved D. The source material was T cells isolated from PBMCs. The receptor comes from a human donor in good health. The CDR3 sequence: CASSLVVAGAGNTIYF. The CDR3, as DNA: TGTGCCAGCAGCTTAGTAGTGGCGGGAGCTGGAAACACCATATATTTT.